These 27 T cell receptor beta chains originate from one sample sequenced in a study of blood T cell repertoires in COVID-19. Data came from immunoSEQ multiplex PCR; TCRdb stores just in-frame clones and leaves some out. The data show 100,000 to 150,000 clones, with about 93% seen just once and around 2.1% held by the top ten. Sample: peripheral blood. Receptor source: a man aged 45-60 years with COVID-19, enrolled during active disease.

CDR3 residues: CASSVGPGQRTEAFF. The CDR3 region has the DNA TGTGCCAGCAGCGTAGGCCCAGGGCAGAGGACTGAAGCTTTCTTT. The chain is built from TRBV9 and TRBJ1-1, with D possibly TRBD1 on 5 matching bases. The CDR3 spans 15 residues. In germline, CDR1 is SGDLS, CDR2 YYNGEE. V was clipped by 0 bases and J by 5 bases, with 14 bases between them.

This clone was counted a few times. The J gene is TRBJ1-6, the V gene TRBV20-1; D remains ambiguous. This CDR3 region has 13 residues. The V end was cut by 3 bases, the J end by 7 bases, with 10 bases between. The germline gives CDR1 DFQATT, CDR2 SNEGSKA (reference sequence). CDR3 in DNA: TGCAGTGCTAGTGGCACTGCGAATTCACCCCTCCACTTT. This sequence encodes CSASGTANSPLHF.

The J gene is TRBJ2-4, the V gene TRBV19, with 8 bases that match TRBD1. With V trimmed by 1 base and J by 0 bases, 2 bases remained unmatched. Germline CDR1 reads LNHDA; CDR2 reads SQIVND (reference sequence). The CDR3 totals 16 residues. The CDR3 loop reads CASSIVQGAAKNIQYF. In nucleotides, the CDR3 is TGTGCCAGTAGTATAGTCCAGGGGGCAGCCAAAAACATTCAGTACTTC. Filled out from reference TRBV19 and TRBJ2-4, the complete variable domain reads DGGITQSPKYLFRKEGQNVTLSCEQNLNHDAMYWYRQDPGQGLRLIYYSQIVNDFQKGDIAEGYSVSREKKESFPLTVTSAQKNPTAFYLCASSIVQGAAKNIQYFGAGTRLSVL.

This chain joins TRBV2 and TRBJ2-5, with D perhaps TRBD1 (6 bases). The CDR3 runs to 11 residues. Germline loops: CDR1 SNHLY, CDR2 FYNNEI. The V and J ends lost 8 bases and 5 bases respectively, with 9 bases between them. CDR3 sequence: CASVGGETQYF. CDR3 nucleotide sequence: TGTGCCAGCGTTGGGGGCGAGACCCAGTACTTC.

This rearrangement joins TRBV6-5 to TRBJ1-1; D is perhaps TRBD1 (6 bases). Germline lookup yields CDR1 MNHEY and CDR2 SVGAGI. The CDR3 covers 12 residues. V was cut by 0 bases and J by 8 bases, with 7 bases left in between. The DNA of the CDR3 is TGTGCCAGCAGTTACTCGGGGGCCGAAGCTTTCTTT. Amino acids: CASSYSGAEAFF.

The chain recombines TRBV7-9 with TRBJ1-4; no clear D gene. Trimming pared 5 bases from V and 8 bases from J, leaving 12 bases between. The germline V gene has CDR1 SEHNR and CDR2 FQNEAQ (reference sequence). The CDR3 consists of 13 residues. The CDR3 sequence is CASSLREHEKLFF. The CDR3 nucleotides read TGTGCCAGCAGCCTCCGGGAGCACGAAAAACTGTTTTTT.

This clone was counted a few times. The chain has TRBV5-1 and TRBJ2-7; D not certain. Germline V gives CDR1 SGHRS, CDR2 YFSETQ. The germline V and J ends were trimmed by 6 bases and 3 bases, with 4 bases remaining between them. The CDR3 covers 10 residues. The CDR3 region has the DNA TGCGCCAGCAAGAGCTACGAGCAGTACGTC. As protein: CASKSYEQYV.

The chain joins TRBV5-4 to TRBJ1-2, with 8 nucleotides matching TRBD1. This CDR3 has 18 amino acids. Germline-derived CDR1 and CDR2 are SGHNT and YYREEE (reference sequence). Unmatched junction bases numbered 15, after V lost 5 bases and J lost 0 bases. CDR3 residues: CASSSRTGRSGSNYGYTF. CDR3 nucleotides: TGTGCCAGCAGTTCACGGACAGGGAGGTCCGGATCTAACTATGGCTACACCTTC.

This chain links TRBV9 with TRBJ1-5, with unresolved D. The V end lost 7 bases, the J end lost 5 bases, and 10 bases lay between the germline ends. In germline, CDR1 is SGDLS, CDR2 YYNGEE. This CDR3 comprises 12 residues. CDR3 region: CASGPADQPQHF. The CDR3 region has the DNA TGTGCCAGCGGCCCTGCGGATCAGCCCCAGCATTTT. Together with reference TRBV9 and TRBJ1-5, the CDR3 gives the full variable domain: DSGVTQTPKHLITATGQRVTLRCSPRSGDLSVYWYQQSLDQGLQFLIQYYNGEERAKGNILERFSAQQFPDLHSELNLSSLELGDSALYFCASGPADQPQHFGDGTRLSIL.

J is TRBJ2-5 and V is TRBV7-2, with TRBD1 identical over 9 bases. CDR1 and CDR2 from the germline V gene are SGHTA and FQGNSA. The CDR3 is 16 amino acids. Trimming took 5 bases from V and 5 from J; bases not matched to a gene: 12. Written as DNA, the CDR3 is TGTGCCAGCAGCCCACCGGGGACAGGGTATTTTGAGACCCAGTACTTC. Translated: CASSPPGTGYFETQYF.

The chain has TRBV11-3 and TRBJ2-1, with 7 bases fitting TRBD2. V shed 4 bases, J shed 2 bases, and the junction held 2 bases outside the gene matches. Germline CDR1 and CDR2: SGHNT and YENEEA. The CDR3 extends over 14 amino acids. The CDR3 nucleotides read TGTGCCAGCAGCTACAGCGGGGCCTACAATGAGCAGTTCTTC. Translating gives CASSYSGAYNEQFF.

The rearrangement links TRBV4-1 to TRBJ2-5; TRBD1 matches at 8 bases. Trimming cost V 0 bases and J 2 bases; bases outside gene matches: 8. The germline gives CDR1 MGHRA, CDR2 YSYEKL. The CDR3 covers 17 residues. CDR3 amino acids: CASSQDPQGAQQETQYF. The CDR3 DNA sequence: TGCGCCAGCAGCCAAGATCCGCAGGGGGCGCAACAAGAGACCCAGTACTTC.

This chain connects TRBV28 to TRBJ2-5, with D tentatively TRBD1 (5 bases). The germline V and J ends were trimmed by 4 bases and 2 bases, with 14 bases remaining between them. CDR1 is MDHEN, CDR2 SYDVKM, per germline. The CDR3 has 15 amino acids. CDR3 coding DNA: TGTGCCAGCAGTTCCGCAGGGCAGCTACAAGAGACCCAGTACTTC. Its protein product is CASSSAGQLQETQYF. The variable domain in full, with the rest retrieved from reference TRBV28 and TRBJ2-5, is DVKVTQSSRYLVKRTGEKVFLECVQDMDHENMFWYRQDPGLGLRLIYFSYDVKMKEKGDIPEGYSVSREKKERFSLILESASTNQTSMYLCASSSAGQLQETQYFGPGTRLLVL.

This chain connects TRBV6-5 to TRBJ2-1, with 10 positions matching TRBD2. V dropped 8 bases and J dropped 8; count of bases not matched to a gene: 9. CDR3 length equals 14 residues. Germline V gives CDR1 MNHEY, CDR2 SVGAGI. CDR3 nucleotides: TGTGCCAGCCTAGCGGGAGTTACAGTTGATGAGCAGTTCTTC. Translation: CASLAGVTVDEQFF.

V gene TRBV7-2 combines with J gene TRBJ2-2; D remains unclear. V lost 6 bases, J lost 6 bases, and 11 bases lay in between. Germline V CDR1 and CDR2: SGHTA, FQGNSA. CDR3 length: 13 residues. In DNA form, the CDR3 reads TGTGCCAGCAGTAAACTATTCTCCGGGGAGCTGTTTTTT. It translates to CASSKLFSGELFF.

V and J are TRBV6-5 and TRBJ1-5, with D maybe TRBD1 (6 bases). This CDR3 spans 14 amino acids. V dropped 6 bases and J dropped 1 base, with 10 bases sitting between them. The germline gives CDR1 MNHEY, CDR2 SVGAGI. The chain's CDR3 is CASRLTGSNQPQHF. Written as DNA, the CDR3 is TGTGCCAGCAGGCTCACAGGGAGCAATCAGCCCCAGCATTTT.

J is TRBJ1-1 and V is TRBV7-9; 8 nucleotides match TRBD1. From germline, CDR1 is SEHNR and CDR2 FQNEAQ (reference sequence). With V trimmed by 6 bases and J by 3 bases, 6 bases remained unmatched. CDR3 size: 14 residues. The CDR3 region is CASSRTGTDTEAFF. The CDR3 nucleotides read TGTGCCAGCAGTAGGACAGGGACGGACACTGAAGCTTTCTTT.

The rearrangement uses TRBV28 and TRBJ1-5; 8 nucleotides line up with TRBD1. Germline V gives CDR1 MDHEN, CDR2 SYDVKM. The J segment lost 2 bases and the V segment lost 6 bases, leaving 6 bases of the junction unmatched. The length of the CDR3 is 15 residues. This CDR3 reads CASRRRGLGNQPQHF. The CDR3 DNA is TGTGCCAGCAGACGCAGGGGGCTGGGCAATCAGCCCCAGCATTTT.

The chain has TRBV19 and TRBJ1-6, with 7 bases aligning to TRBD1. The V gene's germline CDR1 is LNHDA and CDR2 SQIVND (reference sequence). The length of the CDR3 is 14 residues. J lost 7 bases, V lost 6 bases, and 6 bases had no gene match. CDR3 sequence: CASSLGQANSPLHF. Written as DNA, the CDR3 is TGTGCCAGTAGCCTCGGACAGGCCAATTCACCCCTCCACTTT.

Of note for this clone: Other DNA sequences of this sample code for an identical CDR3. The gene calls are TRBV5-1 and TRBJ2-5, with TRBD2 identical over 7 bases. V shed 0 bases and J 5 bases; nucleotides not matched to a gene: 4. CDR1 is SGHRS and CDR2 is YFSETQ in the germline V gene. The CDR3 runs 14 residues. The CDR3 is CASSLGQGGETQYF. The DNA for the CDR3 is TGCGCCAGCAGCTTGGGGCAGGGAGGGGAGACCCAGTACTTC.

The chain has TRBV19 and TRBJ1-1; TRBD1 matches 7 bases. Germline V CDR1 and CDR2: LNHDA, SQIVND (reference sequence). After removal of 9 bases from V and 0 bases from J, the junction contained 10 bases not matched to a gene. The CDR3 runs 15 residues. In nucleotides, the CDR3 is TGTGCCAGCAGAACCGGGACAGCCCTGAACACTGAAGCTTTCTTT. It codes for CASRTGTALNTEAFF.

V is TRBV13 and J is TRBJ2-5; tentatively, D is TRBD2 (5 bases). The CDR3 has 17 residues. Germline V CDR1 and CDR2: PRHDT, FYEKMQ (reference sequence). Trimming took off 1 base at V and 6 bases at J, with 21 bases between the two ends. The DNA for the CDR3 is TGTGCCAGCAGCTTAGATGGTGCGGGTCGCGATCTGAAGACCCAGTACTTC. Translation gives CASSLDGAGRDLKTQYF.

The V and J genes are TRBV6-1 and TRBJ1-4, with no clear D. This CDR3 region has 15 residues. Trimming took off 1 base at V and 6 bases at J, with 12 bases between the two ends. From germline, CDR1 is MNHNS and CDR2 SASEGT. The CDR3 DNA reads TGTGCCAGCAGTGAAGTTGCGGGATCAGATGAAAAACTGTTTTTT. It encodes CASSEVAGSDEKLFF.

This chain connects TRBV3-1 (or the pseudogene TRBV3-2) to TRBJ1-2; 10 bases map to TRBD1. After removal of 5 bases from V and 3 bases from J, the junction contained 3 bases not matched to a gene. Germline V gene lookup returns CDR1 LGHDT and CDR2 YNNKEL (reference sequence). This CDR3 has 14 amino acids. CDR3 protein: CASSAGTGDYGYTF. CDR3 nucleotides: TGTGCCAGCAGCGCCGGGACAGGGGACTATGGCTACACCTTC.

The chain links TRBV19 to TRBJ1-4; 8 nucleotides match TRBD1. Germline CDR1 reads LNHDA; CDR2 reads SQIVND (reference sequence). Trimming removed 3 bases from V and 4 bases from J; junction bases left unmatched: 4. The CDR3 sequence is 15 residues long. CDR3 nucleotide sequence: TGTGCCAGTAGTATGGAGACAGGGGTTAATGAAAAACTGTTTTTT. This sequence encodes CASSMETGVNEKLFF.

The chain couples TRBV7-7 to TRBJ2-1; D remains ambiguous. Trimming stripped 3 bases from V and 5 bases from J, with 8 bases between. Germline CDR1 is SSHAT and CDR2 is FNYEAQ (reference sequence). This CDR3 is 13 amino acids long. CDR3 in DNA: TGTGCCAGCAGCTTCGCGGCCGACAATGAGCAGTTCTTC. Encoded protein: CASSFAADNEQFF.

The V and J genes are TRBV3-1 (or the pseudogene TRBV3-2) and TRBJ1-5; D gene ambiguous. Germline CDR1 is LGHDT and CDR2 is YNNKEL (reference sequence). This CDR3 is 15 amino acids long. Trimming shortened V by 1 base and J by 5 bases, and 12 bases separated the two germline ends. CDR3 bases: TGTGCCAGCAGCCAAGCCCCGGGAGGCGATCAGCCCCAGCATTTT. Its translation is CASSQAPGGDQPQHF.